This TCR beta chain appears in the sequencing data of a study of T-cell reconstitution after alpha-beta-depleted transplantation in children. V lost 0 bases and J lost 4, with 15 bases in between. The CDR3 spans 16 residues. The germline CDR1 and CDR2 sequences are SGHAT and FQNNGV. This clonotype turned up a few times. Unique molecular identifiers featured in how the TCRbeta library was prepared. TCRdb re-called the PCR reads through MiXCR, storing one row per CDR3 protein. The table has roughly 350,000 distinct CDR3 sequences, under 20% seen once. Source: PBMCs, mostly from graft donor cells, taken 360 days after TCRalphabeta/CD19-depleted stem cell transplant. This sequence originates from a male patient between 2 and 15 years old who had a stem cell transplant for acute lymphoblastic leukemia, so the T cells may come from the graft donor. This sequence joins TRBV11-2 and TRBJ2-5, with D possibly being TRBD2 (6 bases). The chain's CDR3 is CASSLESGGRRETQYF. CDR3 DNA sequence: TGTGCCAGCAGCTTAGAGTCTGGGGGGAGGAGAGAGACCCAGTACTTC.